This T cell receptor (beta chain) originates from a study of response to subunit inactivated influenza vaccine. MiXCR was run by TCRdb on the RT-PCR reads, yielding one entry per CDR3 protein. The repertoire holds some 550,000 distinct CDR3 sequences, with under 25% as singletons. This same sample was also part of a study on T cells expressing NK-cell markers. That source reports: TCR beta libraries carry UMIs added by 5'RACE template switching. From sorted CD3+CD56+NKG2C+, CD3+CD56+NKG2C- and CD3+CD56-NKG2C+ T cells came the TCR beta repertoires. Eight donors were sequenced, of whom seven were HCMV-seropositive, while the remaining one was HCMV-seronegative.

The material was CD4+ T cells sorted from PBMCs, obtained roughly 13 days after vaccination. The TCR was taken from a man in his fifties who received an inactivated influenza vaccine.

CDR3 protein: CAVRGGRVSNQPQHF. The CDR3 DNA reads as TGTGCCGTCAGAGGGGGTAGGGTGAGCAATCAGCCCCAGCATTTT. The rearrangement joins TRBV6-1 to TRBJ1-5; tentatively, D is TRBD1 (6 bases). The CDR3 spans 15 residues. Germline CDR1 MNHNS, CDR2 SASEGT. V was pared by 11 bases and J by 1 base, with 18 bases between.